The 20 T cell receptor beta chains presented below share a single source sample, sequenced in a study of blood T cells in healthy people across ages. The authors ran a second PCR of roughly 6 to 12 cycles using a sample-barcoded 5' primer and a J-beta primer mix. TCRdb re-called the 5' RACE reads through MiXCR, storing one row per CDR3 protein. The sample includes some 1.6 million distinct CDR3 sequences, roughly 32% of them seen just once. Sequenced input: blood. These receptors came from a woman between 25 and 40 years old in good health.

This clonotype was observed a few times. The V call is TRBV12-3 or TRBV12-4, the J call TRBJ2-5; TRBD1 is a possible D gene (6 bases). V lost 3 bases to trimming and J lost 1 base, with 9 bases between them. The CDR3 is made up of 14 amino acids. CDR3 DNA: TGTGCCAGCAGTTTCGCAGGGGTCCAAGAGACCCAGTACTTC. It encodes CASSFAGVQETQYF.

The chain couples TRBV6-1 to TRBJ2-5; TRBD2 matches at 9 bases. Germline trimming cut 5 bases from V and 1 base from J; bases unmatched to any gene: 8. Germline CDR1 is MNHNS and CDR2 is SASEGT. The CDR3 sequence is 16 residues long. CDR3 loop: CASSRTASGAQETQYF. CDR3 DNA: TGTGCCAGCAGTAGGACGGCTAGCGGGGCCCAAGAGACCCAGTACTTC.

The chain is built from TRBV5-5 and TRBJ2-7; TRBD1 might be the D (6 bases). The germline CDR1 and CDR2 sequences are SGHKS and YYEKEE (reference sequence). The CDR3 sequence is 14 residues long. Trimming cost V 4 bases and J 3 bases, with 14 bases left between them. As DNA, the CDR3 is TGTGCCAGCAGCCCCCTACAGGGTTTCTACGAGCAGTACTTC. As protein: CASSPLQGFYEQYF.

This rearrangement joins TRBV7-9 to TRBJ2-7, with D possibly being TRBD2 (6 bases). This CDR3 comprises 13 residues. Germline CDR1 and CDR2: SEHNR and FQNEAQ (reference sequence). The V gene lost 5 bases and the J gene lost 3 bases, with 11 bases spanning the gap. The CDR3 sequence is CASSKDYNYEQYF. In DNA, the CDR3 is TGTGCCAGCAGCAAGGACTACAACTACGAGCAGTACTTC.

The V call is TRBV11-2, the J call TRBJ2-5; D remains ambiguous. Trimming shortened V by 3 bases and J by 2 bases, and 7 bases separated the two germline ends. The CDR3 runs 13 residues. CDR1 is SGHAT, CDR2 FQNNGV, per germline. CDR3 coding DNA: TGTGCCAGCAGCTTTGTAGTACAAGAGACCCAGTACTTC. Translating gives CASSFVVQETQYF.

The gene calls are TRBV28 and TRBJ1-2; perhaps TRBD1 as D (6 bases). CDR3 length: 16 residues. The ends were cut back, 1 base at V and 4 bases at J, with 16 bases in the middle. Per the germline V gene, CDR1 is MDHEN and CDR2 is SYDVKM. The CDR3: CASSLSRGAKVYGYTF. CDR3 bases: TGTGCCAGCAGTTTATCTCGGGGGGCGAAAGTCTATGGCTACACCTTC.

The rearrangement joins TRBV18 to TRBJ2-3; TRBD1 is a possible D gene (6 bases). This CDR3 is built from 14 residues. V lost 3 bases, J lost 2 bases, and 9 bases lay in between. CDR1 is KGHSH and CDR2 is LQKENI in the germline V gene. CDR3 residues: CASSPRTATDTQYF. CDR3 coding DNA: TGTGCCAGCTCACCCCGGACAGCCACAGATACGCAGTATTTT.

The rearrangement joins TRBV2 to TRBJ2-3; 7 nucleotides line up with TRBD2. With 4 bases clipped from V and 0 bases from J, the junction kept 7 bases outside the gene matches. The CDR3 runs to 16 residues. Germline values: CDR1 SNHLY, CDR2 FYNNEI. The CDR3 here is CASSAQAGTSTDTQYF. In DNA form, the CDR3 reads TGTGCCAGCAGTGCACAAGCGGGGACTAGCACAGATACGCAGTATTTT.

This clonotype was seen a few times. The chain links TRBV4-1 to TRBJ2-5; D perhaps matches TRBD1 (5 bases). Looked up from germline, CDR1 is MGHRA and CDR2 is YSYEKL. This CDR3 region has 14 residues. The ends were cut back, 8 bases at V and 4 bases at J, with 17 bases in the middle. As DNA, the CDR3 is TGCGCCAGCGCACCCTGGGGCCAGGGAGAGACCCAGTACTTC. Translated: CASAPWGQGETQYF.

The gene calls are TRBV27 and TRBJ2-4; D uncertain. The DNA matches TRBJ2-7 better at its end, which makes the J call doubtful. This CDR3 contains 16 residues. The germline CDR1 and CDR2 sequences are MNHEY and SMNVEV (reference sequence). The CDR3 is CASSLSIFGSMNEQYF. CDR3 DNA: TGTGCCAGCAGTTTATCGATTTTCGGATCTATGAACGAGCAGTACTTC.

The chain links TRBV29-1 to TRBJ1-4, with 11 bases matching TRBD1. This CDR3 is 17 amino acids long. V dropped 2 bases and J dropped 0; count of bases not matched to a gene: 5. Per the germline V gene, CDR1 is SQVTM and CDR2 is ANQGSEA. CDR3 loop: CSVELRDRGTTNEKLFF. The CDR3 nucleotides read TGCAGCGTTGAACTCCGGGACAGGGGGACAACTAATGAAAAACTGTTTTTT.

This clonotype was seen more than once but under ten times. This chain joins TRBV18 and TRBJ2-4; 9 bases match TRBD2. CDR3 length equals 14 residues. Germline-derived CDR1 and CDR2 are KGHSH and LQKENI. V lost 3 bases and J lost 7; bases outside the gene matches: 4. The CDR3 here is CASSPSGSDNIQYF. Here the CDR3 DNA reads TGTGCCAGCTCACCTAGCGGGAGTGACAACATTCAGTACTTC. Variable domain in full (rest from reference TRBV18 and TRBJ2-4): NAGVMQNPRHLVRRRGQEARLRCSPMKGHSHVYWYRQLPEEGLKFMVYLQKENIIDESGMPKERFSAEFPKEGPSILRIQQVVRGDSAAYFCASSPSGSDNIQYFGAGTRLSVL.

V and J are TRBV5-6 and TRBJ2-6, with D hard to call. The V end lost 2 bases, the J end lost 0 bases, and 6 bases lay between the germline ends. Germline lookup yields CDR1 SGHDT and CDR2 YYEEEE. The CDR3 covers 15 residues. The CDR3 DNA reads TGTGCCAGCAGCTTTGCGACCTCTGGGGCCAACGTCCTGACTTTC. This gives the protein CASSFATSGANVLTF. Full variable domain (remainder filled in from reference TRBV5-6 and TRBJ2-6): DAGVTQSPTHLIKTRGQQVTLRCSPKSGHDTVSWYQQALGQGPQFIFQYYEEEERQRGNFPDRFSGHQFPNYSSELNVNALLLGDSALYLCASSFATSGANVLTFGAGSRLTVL.

This clonotype was seen a handful of times. The CDR3: CSVAGNSNQPQHF. As DNA, the CDR3 is TGCAGCGTAGCAGGGAATAGCAATCAGCCCCAGCATTTT. V and J are TRBV29-1 and TRBJ1-5; TRBD1 might be the D (5 bases). The CDR3 extends over 13 amino acids. Germline CDR1 reads SQVTM; CDR2 reads ANQGSEA. V dropped 6 bases and J dropped 0 bases, with 9 bases sitting between them.

Details on this clonotype: A read error is possible here, since a much larger clone lies one base away. The chain carries TRBV12-3 or TRBV12-4 and TRBJ2-1, with D perhaps matching TRBD1 (6 bases). The CDR3 length is 12 residues. The V end lost 4 bases, the J end lost 14 bases, and 15 bases lay between the germline ends. The CDR3 here is CASSSSGTREFF. The CDR3 DNA reads TGTGCCAGCAGTTCATCCGGGACAAGAGAGTTCTTC.

This clonotype has a handful of counts. The chain carries TRBV27 and TRBJ1-5; D is possibly TRBD1 (6 bases). Germline V gives CDR1 MNHEY, CDR2 SMNVEV (reference sequence). This CDR3 region has 14 residues. Trimming cost V 5 bases and J 5 bases, with 13 bases left between them. DNA of the CDR3: TGTGCCAGCAGTGCACAGGGTGCAGATCAGCCCCAGCATTTT. Amino acids: CASSAQGADQPQHF.

V gene TRBV24-1 combines with J gene TRBJ2-3; D may be TRBD1 or TRBD2 (5 bases each). This CDR3 has 12 residues. Germline V gene data show CDR1 as KGHDR and CDR2 as SFDVKD. V was pared by 2 bases and J by 8 bases, with 7 bases between. The DNA of the CDR3 is TGTGCCACCAGTGATTCGGGACCTACGCAGTATTTT. This encodes CATSDSGPTQYF.

The V gene is TRBV21-1, the J gene TRBJ2-7; TRBD1 is the table's D call and was not checked against the DNA. TRBV21-1 is an annotated pseudogene. The CDR3 consists of 13 residues. The CDR3 coding sequence is TGTGCCGGTAACAGGGGTGGCTCCTACGAGCAGTACTTC. Translated: CAGNRGGSYEQYF.

This clonotype was observed at least ten times. J is TRBJ2-7 and V is TRBV20-1; 7 nucleotides match TRBD1. This CDR3 region has 12 residues. The germline gives CDR1 DFQATT, CDR2 SNEGSKA (reference sequence). J was trimmed by 5 bases and V by 5 bases; bases with no gene match: 6. The CDR3 DNA reads as TGCAGTGCTGGCAGGGGGTCCGACGAGCAGTACTTC. Residues: CSAGRGSDEQYF.

The chain couples TRBV7-2 to TRBJ2-5; perhaps TRBD2 as D (6 bases). V was shortened by 4 bases and J by 4 bases, with 13 bases between the two germline ends. Looked up from germline, CDR1 is SGHTA and CDR2 is FQGNSA. The CDR3 length is 14 residues. DNA of the CDR3: TGTGCCAGCAGCTCGAGACTAGTGGCAGAGACCCAGTACTTC. This codes for CASSSRLVAETQYF. The entire variable domain, with the rest obtained from reference TRBV7-2 and TRBJ2-5, is as follows: GAGVSQSPSNKVTEKGKDVELRCDPISGHTALYWYRQSLGQGLEFLIYFQGNSAPDKSGLPSDRFSAERTGGSVSTLTIQRTQQEDSAVYLCASSSRLVAETQYFGPGTRLLVL.